This entry concerns a single T cell receptor beta chain. Its antigen is currently not known. Base qualities are not provided; no much larger clone lies one nucleotide away. This record comes from a study of early T cells in non-severe SARS-CoV-2 infection (TCRdb year 2021). For the study in its entirety: Because TCR sequencing was done on bulk RNA from unsorted whole blood, the alpha and beta chains could not be paired. General findings and caveats noted by the study authors: Matching against VDJdb was skewed toward anti-spike CD8 responses, likely underestimated virus-specific expansions, and missed private and CD4 specificities.

The library was built by means of 5' RACE. The sequencing machine was a NextSeq 500. The TCR library protocol attached unique molecular identifiers to individual cDNA molecules to correct for sequencing error and PCR bias. Both TCR alpha and beta chains were sequenced, and tight co-correlation was observed between alpha and beta sequence abundances in each sample. Turning to the authors' computational methods: Decombinator V4 was used to annotate the V gene, J gene and CDR3 of the TCR sequences. TCRs were defined as expanded if a significant change between any two time points was detected under a Poisson model with p below 0.0001. TCR abundances were normalised to the total number of TCRs sequenced in each sample and reported as counts per million. MAIT TCRs were defined by TRAV1-2 paired with TRAJ12, TRAJ20 or TRAJ33, and iNKT TCRs by TRAV10 paired with TRAJ18. VDJdb, accessed on 1 November 2021, was searched for TCRs annotated for CMV, EBV and SARS-CoV-2, and TCRs annotated for more than one antigen were excluded. Starting from the raw public reads, TCRdb applied fastp trimming at Q25, assembled clones with MiXCR and retained in-frame beta chains. Rows with one shared CDR3 protein collapse into an entry with the most common genes and DNA. The V and J calls and clone size are TCRdb's, not the authors'. This sample lists roughly 77,000 distinct CDR3 sequences; 9.5% to 15% were detected once. Of the sample, 4% to 5% falls within the top ten clones.

Based on the germline V gene, the CDR1 and CDR2 sequences are SGHDT and YYEEEE. V is reduced by 1 base and J by 6 bases, leaving a spacing of 11 bases between them. Inclusive of the bounding cysteine and phenylalanine, the CDR3 is 13 residues long. Only CDR3 DNA is held: 39 bases, read in frame from base 1. The study was a case-control design nested within a healthcare worker cohort in London, UK, with weekly nasopharyngeal swab PCR tests and blood sampling. Healthcare workers were recruited during the week of the UK lockdown, between 23 and 31 March 2020, and followed weekly for up to 16 weeks. The clonotype was recovered from an adult who was a healthcare worker with PCR-confirmed SARS-CoV-2 infection or an uninfected control (not recorded which). The sample comprised whole blood. The chain is made from TRBV5-6 and TRBJ2-7; TRBD2 is a possible D gene, resting on 6 matching bases. The nucleotide sequence reads TGTGCCAGCAGCTTGCGGGACTCCCTCGAGCAGTACTTC. Translated, this gives CASSLRDSLEQYF.